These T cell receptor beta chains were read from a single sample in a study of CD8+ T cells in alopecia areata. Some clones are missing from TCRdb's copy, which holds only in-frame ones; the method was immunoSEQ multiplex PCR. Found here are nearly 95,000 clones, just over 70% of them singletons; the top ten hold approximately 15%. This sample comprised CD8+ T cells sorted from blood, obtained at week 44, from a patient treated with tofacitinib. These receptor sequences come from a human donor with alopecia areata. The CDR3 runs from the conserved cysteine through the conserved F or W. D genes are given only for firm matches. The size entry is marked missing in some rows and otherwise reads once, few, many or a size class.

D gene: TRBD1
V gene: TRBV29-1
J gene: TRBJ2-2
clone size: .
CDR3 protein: CSARTGKGGELFF
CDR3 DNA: TGCAGCGCTCGGACAGGGAAGGGCGGGGAGCTGTTTTTT

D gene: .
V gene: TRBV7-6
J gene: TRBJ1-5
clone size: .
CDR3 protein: CASSLGGVYQPQHF
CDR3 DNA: TGTGCCAGCAGCTTAGGTGGGGTGTACCAGCCCCAGCATTTT

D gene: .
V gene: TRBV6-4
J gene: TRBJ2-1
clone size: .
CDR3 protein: CASSEDFYYEQFF
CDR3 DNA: TGTGCCAGCAGTGAAGACTTTTACTATGAGCAGTTCTTC

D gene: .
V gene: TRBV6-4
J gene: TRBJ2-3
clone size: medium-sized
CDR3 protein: CASSDGRETDTQYF
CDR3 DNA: TGTGCCAGCAGTGACGGTCGAGAAACAGATACGCAGTATTTT

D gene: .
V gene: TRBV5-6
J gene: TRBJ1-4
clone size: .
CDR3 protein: CASSLNGKGQSNEKLFF
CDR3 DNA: TGTGCCAGCAGCTTGAATGGTAAAGGACAGAGTAATGAAAAACTGTTTTTT

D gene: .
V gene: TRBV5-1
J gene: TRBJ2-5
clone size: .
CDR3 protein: CASQLSKETQYF
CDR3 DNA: TGCGCCAGCCAGCTGTCGAAAGAGACCCAGTACTTC

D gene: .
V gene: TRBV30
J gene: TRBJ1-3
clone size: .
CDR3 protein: CAWSGTEMPGNTIYF
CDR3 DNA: TGTGCCTGGAGCGGGACCGAAATGCCTGGAAACACCATATATTTT

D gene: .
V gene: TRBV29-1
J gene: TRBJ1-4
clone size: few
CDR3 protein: CSVDISGKLFF
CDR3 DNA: TGCAGCGTTGACATCTCTGGAAAACTGTTTTTT

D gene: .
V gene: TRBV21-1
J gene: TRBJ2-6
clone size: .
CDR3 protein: CASRVEVATTSRANVLTF
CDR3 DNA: TGTGCCAGCAGGGTCGAAGTAGCTACAACAAGTCGGGCCAACGTCCTGACTTTC

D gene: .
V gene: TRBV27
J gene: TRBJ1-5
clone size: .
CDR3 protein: CASGSPVTTNQPQHF
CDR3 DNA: TGTGCCAGCGGTTCTCCCGTAACAACTAATCAGCCCCAGCATTTT

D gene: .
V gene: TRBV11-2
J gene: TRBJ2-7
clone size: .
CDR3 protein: CASSLGAGGSYEQYF
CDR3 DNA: TGTGCCAGCAGCTTAGGAGCGGGCGGGTCCTACGAGCAGTACTTC

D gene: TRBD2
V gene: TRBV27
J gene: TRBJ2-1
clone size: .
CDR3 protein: CASSQKKSGALNEQFF
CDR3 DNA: TGTGCCAGCAGCCAGAAGAAGAGCGGGGCTTTAAATGAGCAGTTCTTC

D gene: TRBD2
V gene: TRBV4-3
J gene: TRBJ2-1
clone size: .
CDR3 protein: CASSQDRAGGPSYNEQFF
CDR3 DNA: TGCGCCAGCAGCCAAGATCGGGCGGGGGGACCATCCTACAATGAGCAGTTCTTC

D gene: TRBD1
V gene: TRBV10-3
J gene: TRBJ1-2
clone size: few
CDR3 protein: CAISGGGQGNIYGYTF
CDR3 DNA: TGTGCCATCAGTGGCGGGGGACAGGGCAACATCTATGGCTACACCTTC

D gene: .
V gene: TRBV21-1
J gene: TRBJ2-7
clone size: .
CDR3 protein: CASSTFGGYEQYF
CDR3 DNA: TGTGCCAGCAGCACCTTTGGTGGCTACGAGCAGTACTTC

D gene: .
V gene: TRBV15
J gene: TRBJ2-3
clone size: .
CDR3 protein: CATSTGPPRADTQYF
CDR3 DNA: TGTGCCACCAGCACGGGACCCCCTCGCGCAGATACGCAGTATTTT

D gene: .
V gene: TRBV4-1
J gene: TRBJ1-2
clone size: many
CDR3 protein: CASSNSNYGYTF
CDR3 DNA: TGCGCCAGCAGTAATTCTAACTATGGCTACACCTTC

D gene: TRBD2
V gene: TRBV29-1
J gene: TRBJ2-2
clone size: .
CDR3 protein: CSVEDPSGGYTGELFF
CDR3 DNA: TGCAGCGTTGAAGATCCTAGCGGGGGCTACACCGGGGAGCTGTTTTTT

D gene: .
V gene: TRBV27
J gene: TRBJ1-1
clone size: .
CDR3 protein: CASSLQQGNTEAFF
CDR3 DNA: TGTGCCAGCAGTTTGCAACAGGGGAACACTGAAGCTTTCTTT

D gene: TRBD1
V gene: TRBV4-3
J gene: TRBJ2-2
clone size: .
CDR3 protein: CASSLRTGGTGELFF
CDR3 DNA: TGCGCCAGCAGCCTGAGGACAGGGGGTACCGGGGAGCTGTTTTTT

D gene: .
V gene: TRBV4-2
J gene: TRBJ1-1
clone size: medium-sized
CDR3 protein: CASSQAPGKEAFF
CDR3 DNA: TGTGCCAGCAGCCAAGCCCCAGGGAAAGAAGCTTTCTTT

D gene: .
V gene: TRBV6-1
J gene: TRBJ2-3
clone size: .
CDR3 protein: CASSDDRRIYTDTQYF
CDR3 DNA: TGTGCCAGCAGTGACGATCGGAGGATCTACACAGATACGCAGTATTTT

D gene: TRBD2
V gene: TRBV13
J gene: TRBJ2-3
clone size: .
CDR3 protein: CASSGSSGGTVTDTQYF
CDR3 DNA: TGTGCCAGCAGCGGGTCTAGCGGGGGGACGGTCACGGATACGCAGTATTTT

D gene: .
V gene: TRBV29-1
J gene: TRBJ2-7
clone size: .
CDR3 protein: CSVEGPKDYEQYF
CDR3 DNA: TGCAGCGTTGAAGGACCGAAGGACTACGAGCAGTACTTC

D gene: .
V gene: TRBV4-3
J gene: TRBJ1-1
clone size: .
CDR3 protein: CASSRLQGGTEAFF
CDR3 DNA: TGCGCCAGCAGCCGATTACAGGGAGGGACTGAAGCTTTCTTT

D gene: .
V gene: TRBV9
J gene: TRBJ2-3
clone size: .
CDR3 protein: CASSVDGLEIDTQYF
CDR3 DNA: TGTGCCAGCAGCGTAGACGGATTGGAAATAGATACGCAGTATTTT

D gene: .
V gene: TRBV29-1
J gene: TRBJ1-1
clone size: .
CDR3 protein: CSVDGRANTEAFF
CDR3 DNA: TGCAGCGTCGACGGACGGGCGAACACTGAAGCTTTCTTT

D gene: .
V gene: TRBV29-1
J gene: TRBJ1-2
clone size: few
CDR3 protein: CSVADPPGYTF
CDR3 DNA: TGCAGCGTCGCGGACCCCCCGGGCTACACCTTC

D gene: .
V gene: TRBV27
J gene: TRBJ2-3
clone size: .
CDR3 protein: CASSSGTINTDTQYF
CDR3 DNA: TGTGCCAGCAGTTCCGGGACAATAAACACAGATACGCAGTATTTT

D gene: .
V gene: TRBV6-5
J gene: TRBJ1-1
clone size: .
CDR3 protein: CASSAGFGTEAFF
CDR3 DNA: TGTGCCAGCAGCGCAGGGTTCGGCACTGAAGCTTTCTTT

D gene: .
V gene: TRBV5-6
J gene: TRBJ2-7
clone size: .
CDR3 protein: CASSLGQNYEQYF
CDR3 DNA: TGTGCCAGCAGCCTCGGACAGAACTACGAGCAGTACTTC

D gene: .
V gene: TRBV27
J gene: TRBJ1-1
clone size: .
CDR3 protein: CASSFRWDGGDSENTEAFF
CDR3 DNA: TGTGCCAGCAGTTTTCGGTGGGATGGAGGGGATTCCGAGAACACTGAAGCTTTCTTT

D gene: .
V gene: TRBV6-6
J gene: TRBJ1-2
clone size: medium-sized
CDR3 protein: CASRGRNYGYTF
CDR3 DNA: TGTGCCAGCAGGGGCAGAAACTATGGCTACACCTTC

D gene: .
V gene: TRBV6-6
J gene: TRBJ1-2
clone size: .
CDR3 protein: CASSFDYGYTF
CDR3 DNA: TGTGCCAGCAGTTTCGACTATGGCTACACCTTC

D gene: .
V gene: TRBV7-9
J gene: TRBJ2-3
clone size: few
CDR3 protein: CASRRSGQEPFF
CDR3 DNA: TGTGCCAGCAGAAGGTCTGGGCAAGAACCCTTTTTT

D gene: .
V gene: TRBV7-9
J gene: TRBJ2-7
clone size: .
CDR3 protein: CASSSGHFYEQYF
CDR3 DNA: TGTGCCAGCAGCTCGGGACACTTCTACGAGCAGTACTTC

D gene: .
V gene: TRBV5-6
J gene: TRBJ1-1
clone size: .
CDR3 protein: CASSLIYHTEAFF
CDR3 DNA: TGTGCCAGCAGCTTGATCTATCACACTGAAGCTTTCTTT

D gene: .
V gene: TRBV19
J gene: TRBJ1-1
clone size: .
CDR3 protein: CASSWGTSGPLGNTEAFF
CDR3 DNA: TGTGCCAGTAGCTGGGGTACTTCAGGCCCCTTAGGGAACACTGAAGCTTTCTTT

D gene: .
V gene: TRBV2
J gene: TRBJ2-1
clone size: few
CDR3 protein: CASIYEIGNEQFF
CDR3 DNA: TGTGCCAGCATATATGAGATCGGCAATGAGCAGTTCTTC

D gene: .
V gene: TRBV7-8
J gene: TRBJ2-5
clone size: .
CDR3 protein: CASSPGGLMKETQYF
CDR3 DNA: TGTGCCAGCAGCCCGGGGGGCCTGATGAAAGAGACCCAGTACTTC

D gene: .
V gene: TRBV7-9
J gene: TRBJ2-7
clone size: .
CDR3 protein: CASSQNDGGVYYEQYF
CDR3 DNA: TGTGCCAGCAGCCAAAATGACGGTGGGGTTTACTACGAGCAGTACTTC

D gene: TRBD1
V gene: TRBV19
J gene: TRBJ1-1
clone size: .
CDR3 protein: CASIKTGTGGTEAFF
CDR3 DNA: TGTGCCAGTATCAAGACCGGGACAGGGGGCACTGAAGCTTTCTTT

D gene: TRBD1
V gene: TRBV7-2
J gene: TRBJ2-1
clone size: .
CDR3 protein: CASSSGTASYNEQFF
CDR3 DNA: TGTGCCAGCAGCTCTGGGACAGCTTCCTACAATGAGCAGTTCTTC

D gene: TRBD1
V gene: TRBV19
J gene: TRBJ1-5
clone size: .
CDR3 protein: CASQTGGNQPQHF
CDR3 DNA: TGTGCCAGCCAAACAGGGGGCAATCAGCCCCAGCATTTT

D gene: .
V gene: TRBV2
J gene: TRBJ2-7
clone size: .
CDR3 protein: CASTHISGGYEQYF
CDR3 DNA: TGTGCCAGCACTCACATCTCCGGCGGATACGAGCAGTACTTC

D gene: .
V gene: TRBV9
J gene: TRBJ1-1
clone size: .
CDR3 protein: CASSDRETEAFF
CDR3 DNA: TGTGCCAGCAGCGACAGGGAAACTGAAGCTTTCTTT

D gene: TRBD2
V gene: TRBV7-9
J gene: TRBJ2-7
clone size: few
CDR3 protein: CASSPPGGDYEQYF
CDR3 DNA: TGTGCCAGCAGCCCCCCTGGGGGGGATTACGAGCAGTACTTC

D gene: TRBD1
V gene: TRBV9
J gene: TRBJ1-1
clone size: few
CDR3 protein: CASSGGRTGPRTEAFF
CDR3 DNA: TGTGCCAGCAGCGGAGGAAGGACAGGGCCGAGGACTGAAGCTTTCTTT

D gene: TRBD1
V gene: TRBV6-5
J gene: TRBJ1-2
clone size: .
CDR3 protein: CASRETGDYGYTF
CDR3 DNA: TGTGCCAGCAGAGAGACAGGGGACTATGGCTACACCTTC

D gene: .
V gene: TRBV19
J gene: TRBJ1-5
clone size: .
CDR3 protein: CATSRWPQHF
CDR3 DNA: TGTGCCACCTCTCGGTGGCCCCAGCATTTT

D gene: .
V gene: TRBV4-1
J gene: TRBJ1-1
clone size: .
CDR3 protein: CASSQDPGGGTEAFF
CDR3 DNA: TGCGCCAGCAGCCAAGATCCCGGGGGGGGCACTGAAGCTTTCTTT

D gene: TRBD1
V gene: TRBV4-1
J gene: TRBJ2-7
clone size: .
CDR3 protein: CASSQEPGQGSYEQYF
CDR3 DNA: TGCGCCAGCAGCCAAGAGCCGGGACAGGGAAGCTACGAGCAGTACTTC

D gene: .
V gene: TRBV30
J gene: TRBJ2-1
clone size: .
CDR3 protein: CAWSASNEQFF
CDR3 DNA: TGTGCCTGGAGTGCTAGCAATGAGCAGTTCTTC

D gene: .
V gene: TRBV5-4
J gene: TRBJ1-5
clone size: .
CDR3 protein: CASSLEGTNQPQHF
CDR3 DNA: TGTGCCAGCAGCTTGGAGGGGACTAATCAGCCCCAGCATTTT

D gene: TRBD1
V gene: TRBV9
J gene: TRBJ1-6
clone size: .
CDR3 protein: CASSVEGQGNSPLHF
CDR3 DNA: TGTGCCAGCAGCGTAGAGGGACAGGGGAATTCACCCCTCCACTTT